The TCR beta chain under discussion was sequenced for a study of cytomegalovirus exposure and HLA in healthy donors. Overall study findings and caveats: An analysis that was carried out later associated about 17,000 TCR beta sequences with HLA alleles at 0.05 false discovery rate.

With respect to this clone: Its antigen is undetermined.

Vbeta (60) and Jbeta (13) primers were used in the PCR. Study processing details: In a later analysis, around 12 million of about 80 million unique beta chains occurred in at least two donors. TCRdb's copy holds only in-frame clones and misses some; the assay was immunoSEQ multiplex PCR. From that table come the V and J calls and clone size; the DNA was used to work out D and trimming. In the table there are 65,000 to 85,000 clones, 65% to 70% of which are singletons. Per germline, CDR1 PRHDT and CDR2 FYEKMQ (reference sequence). The CDR3 totals 16 residues. V lost 1 base, J lost 4 bases, and 15 bases lay in between.

The receptor was isolated from a woman aged 25 to 39 in good health and CMV-seronegative. The rearrangement uses TRBV13 and TRBJ2-3, with D unclear. Specimen: PBMCs. The chain's CDR3 is CASSLVPVRGADTQYF. The CDR3 DNA reads TGTGCCAGCAGCTTAGTTCCGGTGCGAGGCGCAGATACGCAGTATTTT.